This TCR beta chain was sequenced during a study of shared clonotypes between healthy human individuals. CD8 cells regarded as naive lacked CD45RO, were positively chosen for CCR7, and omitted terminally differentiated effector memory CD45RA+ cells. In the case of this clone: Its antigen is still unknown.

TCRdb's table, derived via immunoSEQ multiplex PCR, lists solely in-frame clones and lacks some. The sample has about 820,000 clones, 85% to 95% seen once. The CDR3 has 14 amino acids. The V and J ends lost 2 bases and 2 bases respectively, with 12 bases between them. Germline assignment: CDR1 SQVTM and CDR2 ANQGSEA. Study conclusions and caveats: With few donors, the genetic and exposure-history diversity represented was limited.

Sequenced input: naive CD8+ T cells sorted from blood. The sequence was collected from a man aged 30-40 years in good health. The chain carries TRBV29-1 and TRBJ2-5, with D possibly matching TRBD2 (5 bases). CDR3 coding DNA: TGCAGCGTTGAACTCGTCAGAGGGCAAGAGACCCAGTACTTC. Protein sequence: CSVELVRGQETQYF.